One sample yielded the 14 T cell receptor beta chains listed below, sequenced in a study of blood T cell repertoires in COVID-19. Using immunoSEQ multiplex PCR, the repertoire was profiled, and TCRdb retains in-frame clones only, with some absent. The table records about 130,000 clones, 70% to 85% of them present only once. The sample comprised peripheral blood. Receptor source: a woman in her fifties or sixties with acute or convalescent COVID-19.

Of note for this clone: The same CDR3 is also encoded by other DNA sequences in this sample. The chain carries TRBV29-1 and TRBJ1-1, with D perhaps matching TRBD1 (5 bases). Trimming removed 3 bases from V and 4 bases from J, with 9 bases in between. From germline, CDR1 is SQVTM and CDR2 ANQGSEA. This CDR3 contains 12 residues. The CDR3 DNA follows: TGCAGCGTTGACGCAGGGTCCACTGAAGCTTTCTTT. Translating gives CSVDAGSTEAFF.

V is TRBV18 and J is TRBJ1-1; the match to TRBD1 covers 12 bases. With 6 bases clipped from V and 1 base from J, the junction kept 24 bases outside the gene matches. The V gene's germline CDR1 is KGHSH and CDR2 LQKENI. This CDR3 is built from 22 residues. The CDR3 DNA sequence: TGTGCCAGCTCCCGACAATCACGGGACAGGGGGCTTAACCTCGTGACGAACACTGAAGCTTTCTTT. The encoded protein is CASSRQSRDRGLNLVTNTEAFF.

The chain carries TRBV2 and TRBJ1-5; 7 nucleotides line up with TRBD1. Germline-derived CDR1 and CDR2 are SNHLY and FYNNEI. Germline trimming cut 6 bases from V and 9 bases from J; bases unmatched to any gene: 11. The CDR3 length is 14 residues. CDR3 bases: TGTGCCAGCAGGAACAGGGGTAGTATAAGGCCCCAGCATTTT. Its protein is CASRNRGSIRPQHF. The complete variable domain, with remaining parts taken from reference TRBV2 and TRBJ1-5, reads EPEVTQTPSHQVTQMGQEVILRCVPISNHLYFYWYRQILGQKVEFLVSFYNNEISEKSEIFDDQFSVERPDGSNFTLKIRSTKLEDSAMYFCASRNRGSIRPQHFGDGTRLSIL.

The chain uses TRBV28 and TRBJ1-5, with TRBD1 matching over 8 bases. CDR1 is MDHEN and CDR2 is SYDVKM in the germline V gene. The V segment lost 3 bases and the J segment 2 bases; nucleotides outside the gene matches: 9. This CDR3 region has 17 residues. In DNA form, the CDR3 reads TGTGCCAGCAGTTTCCGGACAGGGTCCGGACGCAATCAGCCCCAGCATTTT. This encodes CASSFRTGSGRNQPQHF.

V gene TRBV4-1 combines with J gene TRBJ1-2, with D possibly being TRBD1 (6 bases). V was clipped by 1 base and J by 6 bases, with 15 bases between them. CDR3 length: 15 residues. The germline CDR1 and CDR2 sequences are MGHRA and YSYEKL. The CDR3 DNA reads as TGCGCCAGCAGCCAAGCTAATACGGACAGCGATGGCTACACCTTC. Amino acids: CASSQANTDSDGYTF.

This clone was observed a single time. The chain employs TRBV3-1 (or the pseudogene TRBV3-2) and TRBJ1-2; D call uncertain. Between the trimmed V and J ends, which lost 1 base and 6 bases, there was a span of 15 bases. Per germline, CDR1 LGHDT and CDR2 YNNKEL (reference sequence). CDR3 size: 15 residues. The CDR3 DNA follows: TGTGCCAGCAGCCAAGCGTTGGTCAAGGAGAATGGCTACACCTTC. Its protein product is CASSQALVKENGYTF.

The gene calls are TRBV7-5 and TRBJ1-2; whether TRBD1, the table's D call, matches the DNA was not checked. TRBV7-5 is assigned pseudogene status. This CDR3 spans 18 amino acids. The CDR3 nucleotides are TGTGTCAGAAGCTTAGCGGTGTTAGGACAGAACCTTAACTATGGCTACACCTTC. This gives the protein CVRSLAVLGQNLNYGYTF.

The genes are TRBV5-1 and TRBJ2-5; the match to TRBD2 covers 14 bases. The CDR3 consists of 18 residues. V shed 4 bases, J shed 0 bases, and the junction held 8 bases outside the gene matches. Per germline, CDR1 SGHRS and CDR2 YFSETQ. The CDR3 protein is CASSPGTSGGPHQETQYF. The CDR3 DNA reads TGCGCCAGCAGCCCGGGGACTAGCGGGGGCCCGCACCAAGAGACCCAGTACTTC.

This chain uses TRBV7-2 with TRBJ2-5, with 8 bases identical to TRBD2. V gave up 0 bases and J gave up 11 bases; unmatched junction bases: 5. The CDR3 runs to 13 residues. The germline CDR1 and CDR2 sequences are SGHTA and FQGNSA. Here the CDR3 reads CASSLAQGLVQYF. DNA of the CDR3: TGTGCCAGCAGCTTAGCGCAGGGACTAGTACAGTACTTC.

CDR3 DNA: TGTGCCAGTAGTACCCAAGAAACAGACCATGGCTACACCTTC. It is translated as CASSTQETDHGYTF. The rearrangement uses TRBV19 and TRBJ1-2, with D unresolved. V lost 4 bases, J lost 6 bases, and 15 bases lay in between. The germline CDR1 and CDR2 sequences are LNHDA and SQIVND (reference sequence). This CDR3 comprises 14 residues.

The chain joins TRBV19 to TRBJ2-2; 7 bases fit TRBD1. Germline trimming cut 0 bases from V and 6 bases from J; bases unmatched to any gene: 4. From germline, CDR1 is LNHDA and CDR2 SQIVND (reference sequence). The CDR3 loop spans 15 amino acids. The CDR3 loop reads CASSIEPDRAGELFF. The DNA for the CDR3 is TGTGCCAGTAGTATAGAGCCAGACAGGGCCGGGGAGCTGTTTTTT.

The chain carries TRBV7-9 and TRBJ1-3; D ambiguous. Germline V gene lookup returns CDR1 SEHNR and CDR2 FQNEAQ (reference sequence). CDR3 length: 17 residues. The ends were cut back, 5 bases at V and 3 bases at J, with 20 bases in the middle. This CDR3 reads CASSPLAADLSGNTIYF. CDR3 DNA: TGTGCCAGCAGCCCGCTAGCGGCGGACCTGAGTGGAAACACCATATATTTT.

The rearrangement links TRBV19 to TRBJ2-3; 8 nucleotides match TRBD1. Germline V gene lookup returns CDR1 LNHDA and CDR2 SQIVND (reference sequence). V lost 9 bases, J lost 2 bases, and 4 bases stayed unmatched. The CDR3 length is 13 residues. The CDR3 region is CASKDRATDTQYF. CDR3 nucleotides: TGTGCCAGCAAGGACAGGGCCACAGATACGCAGTATTTT.

This chain uses TRBV7-9 with TRBJ2-1; maybe TRBD1 (5 bases). CDR3 length: 14 residues. CDR1 SEHNR and CDR2 FQNEAQ come from the germline V gene (reference sequence). Trimming took 6 bases from V and 8 from J, leaving 17 bases between them. In nucleotides, the CDR3 is TGTGCCAGCAGACCGCTCCTCAGGGTCGATGAGCAGTTCTTC. It yields the protein CASRPLLRVDEQFF.